Listed here are 25 T cell receptor beta chains from one sample, sequenced in a study of blood T cell repertoires in COVID-19. The assay was immunoSEQ multiplex PCR, and TCRdb's table has in-frame clones only and misses some. The table shows approximately 300,000 clones, with about nine tenths occurring only once. Sequencing input: peripheral blood. Receptor source: a woman between 25 and 40 years old with COVID-19, enrolled during active disease.

The CDR3 loop reads CASSLYYSQPQHF. In DNA form, the CDR3 reads TGTGCCAGCAGCTTATATTATAGTCAGCCCCAGCATTTT. The chain uses TRBV7-2 and TRBJ1-5; the D is unclear. The V end lost 2 bases, the J end lost 6 bases, and 8 bases lay between the germline ends. The CDR3 loop spans 13 amino acids. Germline CDR1 and CDR2: SGHTA and FQGNSA.

The chain carries TRBV28 and TRBJ1-1; D is ambiguous. Germline V gene sequence: CDR1 MDHEN, CDR2 SYDVKM. The CDR3 sequence is 13 residues long. V shed 6 bases and J shed 0 bases, with 8 bases lying between them. In nucleotides, the CDR3 is TGTGCCAGCAGCCCCACAGTGAACACTGAAGCTTTCTTT. Translation: CASSPTVNTEAFF.

V usage is TRBV4-1 and J usage is TRBJ2-7; 11 bases align to TRBD2. This CDR3 is built from 16 residues. Germline V gene lookup returns CDR1 MGHRA and CDR2 YSYEKL. V lost 0 bases to trimming and J lost 5 bases; unmatched junction nucleotides: 6. CDR3 nucleotide sequence: TGCGCCAGCAGCCAAGAACTAGCGGGAGTACCTAACGAGCAGTACTTC. Amino acids: CASSQELAGVPNEQYF.

This chain joins TRBV15 and TRBJ1-3; tentatively, D is TRBD1 (5 bases). The ends were cut back, 1 base at V and 2 bases at J, with 15 bases in the middle. This CDR3 is 17 amino acids long. CDR1 is LNHNV, CDR2 YYDKDF, per germline (reference sequence). The CDR3: CATSRVGLGQTGNTIYF. CDR3 nucleotides: TGTGCCACCAGCAGAGTTGGCCTGGGGCAGACTGGAAACACCATATATTTT.

The genes are TRBV4-1 and TRBJ2-1; 8 nucleotides align to TRBD2. Unmatched junction bases numbered 15, after V lost 0 bases and J lost 5 bases. The CDR3 consists of 19 residues. Germline-derived CDR1 and CDR2 are MGHRA and YSYEKL. The CDR3 protein is CASSQDWETRAGDHNEQFF. The CDR3 nucleotides are TGCGCCAGCAGCCAAGATTGGGAGACTAGAGCGGGAGATCACAATGAGCAGTTCTTC.

The chain recombines TRBV27 with TRBJ2-7; 7 nucleotides agree with TRBD2. Germline lookup yields CDR1 MNHEY and CDR2 SMNVEV (reference sequence). Trimming took 3 bases from V and 5 from J; bases not matched to a gene: 10. The CDR3 spans 15 residues. This CDR3 reads CASSFSVSGTDEQYF. CDR3 sequence (DNA): TGTGCCAGCAGTTTCTCGGTCAGCGGGACGGACGAGCAGTACTTC.

J is TRBJ2-4 and V is TRBV7-9; D not certain. The CDR3 runs to 13 residues. From germline, CDR1 is SEHNR and CDR2 FQNEAQ (reference sequence). The V and J ends lost 5 bases and 6 bases respectively, with 11 bases between them. The CDR3 region has the DNA TGTGCCAGCAGCCCCCCGAGGCGAAACATTCAGTACTTC. This gives the protein CASSPPRRNIQYF.

The V gene is TRBV28, the J gene TRBJ2-6; tentative D call: TRBD1 (5 bases). Trimming pared 4 bases from V and 0 bases from J, leaving 10 bases between. This CDR3 region has 16 residues. Germline V gives CDR1 MDHEN, CDR2 SYDVKM. The CDR3 DNA is TGTGCCAGCAGTTCCCCAGGGCTCTCTGGGGCCAACGTCCTGACTTTC. This sequence encodes CASSSPGLSGANVLTF.

The V and J genes are TRBV4-3 and TRBJ1-5; no definite D call. Per germline, CDR1 LGHNA and CDR2 YSLEER. V was pared by 5 bases and J by 5 bases, with 10 bases between. This CDR3 contains 13 residues. For the CDR3, the DNA is TGCGCCAGCAGCTTAGCGCGAGATCAGCCCCAGCATTTT. As protein: CASSLARDQPQHF.

This rearrangement joins TRBV19 to TRBJ2-4, with 13 bases lining up with TRBD2. The length of the CDR3 is 17 residues. V was pared by 4 bases and J by 4 bases, with 7 bases of the junction left unmatched. The germline V gene encodes CDR1 LNHDA and CDR2 SQIVND (reference sequence). CDR3 DNA sequence: TGTGCCAGTAGTACCCGGACTAGCGGGAGTCTGAAAAACATTCAGTACTTC. Amino acid sequence: CASSTRTSGSLKNIQYF.

This chain links TRBV18 with TRBJ2-2; 8 bases are a match to TRBD2. The CDR3 has 16 residues. Germline CDR1 and CDR2: KGHSH and LQKENI. Losses at the gene ends were 5 bases for V and 6 bases for J; bases not matched to a gene: 11. The CDR3 loop is CASSSEGPLAAGELFF. CDR3 nucleotides: TGTGCCAGCTCATCGGAGGGGCCACTAGCGGCCGGGGAGCTGTTTTTT.

The J gene is TRBJ2-1, the V gene TRBV15; 14 positions match TRBD2. The V gene end was trimmed by 6 bases and the J gene end by 6 bases; junction bases not matched to a gene: 1. The CDR3 covers 14 residues. The germline V gene encodes CDR1 LNHNV and CDR2 YYDKDF (reference sequence). CDR3 nucleotides: TGTGCCACCAGAGGGACTAGCGGGAGCAATGAGCAGTTCTTC. Protein product: CATRGTSGSNEQFF. Supplemented by reference TRBV15 and TRBJ2-1, the full variable domain reads DAMVIQNPRYQVTQFGKPVTLSCSQTLNHNVMYWYQQKSSQAPKLLFHYYDKDFNNEADTPDNFQSRRPNTSFCFLDIRSPGLGDTAMYLCATRGTSGSNEQFFGPGTRLTVL.

V gene TRBV30 combines with J gene TRBJ1-5, with D perhaps TRBD1 (5 bases). Germline loops: CDR1 GTSNPN, CDR2 SVGIG (reference sequence). Trimming took off 2 bases at V and 0 bases at J, with 8 bases between the two ends. CDR3 length equals 14 residues. The CDR3 protein is CAWSMDNSNQPQHF. Here the CDR3 DNA reads TGTGCCTGGAGTATGGACAATAGCAATCAGCCCCAGCATTTT.

The CDR3 DNA follows: TGTGCCAGCAGCGAAGGGGGGGGACACAGCTCCTACAATGAGCAGTTCTTC. Protein: CASSEGGGHSSYNEQFF. V is TRBV7-6 and J is TRBJ2-1; D is possibly TRBD2 (7 bases). Trimming took off 5 bases at V and 0 bases at J, with 17 bases between the two ends. This CDR3 has 17 residues. Germline CDR1 reads SGHVS; CDR2 reads FNYEAQ.

The V gene is TRBV7-9, the J gene TRBJ2-1; D possibly corresponds to TRBD2 (6 bases). The V and J ends lost 5 bases and 8 bases respectively, with 16 bases between them. Per germline, CDR1 SEHNR and CDR2 FQNEAQ (reference sequence). This CDR3 region has 14 residues. The CDR3 spells CASSASRGADEQFF. In DNA, the CDR3 is TGTGCCAGCAGCGCCTCGCGCGGGGCCGATGAGCAGTTCTTC.

The chain links TRBV28 to TRBJ1-5; the D gene is possibly TRBD1 (5 bases). The V end was cut by 2 bases, the J end by 6 bases, with 14 bases between. Germline V gene lookup returns CDR1 MDHEN and CDR2 SYDVKM. The CDR3 extends over 15 amino acids. CDR3 sequence reads: CASSLRSGKGQPQHF. Written as DNA, the CDR3 is TGTGCCAGCAGTTTAAGGTCAGGGAAGGGTCAGCCCCAGCATTTT.

This clone was picked up a small number of times. V is TRBV28 and J is TRBJ1-5; D not certain. CDR1 and CDR2 from the germline V gene are MDHEN and SYDVKM. This CDR3 has 13 amino acids. Trimming removed 8 bases at V and 7 bases at J, with 15 bases between. The CDR3 sequence: CASDSLRNQPQHF. For the CDR3, the DNA is TGTGCCAGCGATTCACTTCGTAACCAGCCCCAGCATTTT.

The chain links TRBV5-4 to TRBJ2-7, with 10 bases lining up with TRBD1. This CDR3 is built from 13 residues. V dropped 3 bases and J dropped 6; count of bases not matched to a gene: 3. The germline CDR1 and CDR2 sequences are SGHNT and YYREEE (reference sequence). CDR3 residues: CASSSGQGVEQYF. The CDR3 nucleotides read TGTGCCAGCAGCTCCGGACAGGGGGTCGAGCAGTACTTC.

This clone appeared once. The chain uses TRBV28 and TRBJ2-2, with TRBD1 as a possible D gene (7 bases). Germline-derived CDR1 and CDR2 are MDHEN and SYDVKM. V lost 11 bases and J 4 bases, leaving 14 bases between the germline ends. This CDR3 comprises 13 residues. The chain's CDR3 is CAGRDSLTGELFF. CDR3 bases: TGTGCCGGGCGGGACAGCCTCACCGGGGAGCTGTTTTTT.

This clone was seen just once. This chain connects TRBV27 to TRBJ2-3; 9 bases match TRBD2. The CDR3 has 15 amino acids. Germline V lookup: CDR1 MNHEY, CDR2 SMNVEV (reference sequence). V was pared by 5 bases and J by 6 bases, with 9 bases of the junction left unmatched. CDR3 amino acids: CASSPLGSGSDTQYF. Written as DNA, the CDR3 is TGTGCCAGCAGTCCCCTCGGTAGCGGGAGTGATACGCAGTATTTT.

The genes are TRBV27 and TRBJ2-5, with TRBD1 as a possible D gene (6 bases). V lost 7 bases to trimming and J lost 0 bases, with 12 bases between them. The germline CDR1 and CDR2 sequences are MNHEY and SMNVEV (reference sequence). The CDR3 consists of 14 residues. The CDR3, as DNA: TGTGCCAGCACTTACTGGGACAACCAAGAGACCCAGTACTTC. As protein: CASTYWDNQETQYF.

Turning to this clone: The same CDR3 is also encoded by other DNA sequences in this sample. The chain couples TRBV10-3 to TRBJ2-7; 7 bases match TRBD2. J lost 0 bases, V lost 3 bases, and 2 bases had no gene match. The germline V gene has CDR1 ENHRY and CDR2 SYGVKD. The CDR3 loop spans 14 amino acids. CDR3 amino acids: CAISDRGDSYEQYF. CDR3 nucleotides: TGTGCCATCAGTGATCGGGGGGACTCCTACGAGCAGTACTTC.

The chain recombines TRBV30 with TRBJ1-3; TRBD1 might be the D (6 bases). CDR1 is GTSNPN, CDR2 SVGIG, per germline (reference sequence). V lost 5 bases and J 0 bases, leaving 11 bases between the germline ends. This CDR3 comprises 14 residues. CDR3 coding DNA: TGTGCCTGGGGGGGGCCCAGCTCTGGAAACACCATATATTTT. It encodes CAWGGPSSGNTIYF.

A few counts support this clone. This sequence joins TRBV3-1 (or the pseudogene TRBV3-2) and TRBJ2-5; TRBD2 matches at 8 bases. J lost 4 bases, V lost 4 bases, and 8 bases had no gene match. Germline CDR1 reads LGHDT; CDR2 reads YNNKEL (reference sequence). CDR3 length: 15 residues. CDR3 nucleotides: TGTGCCAGCAGCCCGACAGCGGGAGTCGGAGAGACCCAGTACTTC. Translation: CASSPTAGVGETQYF.

The chain recombines TRBV27 with TRBJ1-6, with D possibly being TRBD1 (5 bases). Germline values: CDR1 MNHEY, CDR2 SMNVEV (reference sequence). V gave up 2 bases and J gave up 9 bases, with 14 bases separating them. The CDR3 covers 15 residues. The CDR3 spells CASSLAGGGISPLHF. CDR3 sequence (DNA): TGTGCCAGCAGTTTAGCCGGGGGTGGGATTTCACCCCTCCACTTT.